Below are 18 T cell receptor beta chains sequenced from a single sample in a study of T cells after yellow fever vaccination. TCRdb independently ran MiXCR on the 5' RACE reads; one entry per CDR3 protein. The repertoire holds a few hundred thousand distinct CDR3 sequences, with about 7% as singletons. This specimen consisted of CD4+ T cells sorted from PBMCs, obtained 15 days after the yellow fever booster vaccination. All receptors come from a man aged 25-45 years who received the YFV17D yellow fever vaccine.

The table lists this clonotype with many counts. The V and J genes are TRBV5-6 and TRBJ2-3; possibly TRBD2 for D (6 bases). The germline V gene has CDR1 SGHDT and CDR2 YYEEEE. This CDR3 is built from 16 residues. The ends were cut back, 1 base at V and 4 bases at J, with 16 bases in the middle. The CDR3 nucleotides read TGTGCCAGCAGCTTGCTGGCGGGAATGCGTCCAGATACGCAGTATTTT. Translated, it gives CASSLLAGMRPDTQYF.

V and J are TRBV20-1 and TRBJ2-3; 11 bases are a match to TRBD2. This CDR3 region has 12 residues. The germline CDR1 and CDR2 sequences are DFQATT and SNEGSKA (reference sequence). The V segment lost 5 bases and the J segment 14 bases; nucleotides outside the gene matches: 9. CDR3 in amino acids: CSAPPSSGRLYF. The CDR3 DNA is TGCAGTGCTCCTCCCTCTAGCGGGAGGTTGTATTTT.

This clonotype was seen at least ten times. The chain uses TRBV4-3 and TRBJ1-5, with D perhaps matching TRBD1 (5 bases). CDR1 and CDR2 from the germline V gene are LGHNA and YSLEER. V lost 0 bases, J lost 9 bases, and 12 bases lay in between. CDR3 size: 14 residues. DNA of the CDR3: TGCGCCAGCAGCCAAGACACAGGCTCCAGGCCCCAGCATTTT. Its translation: CASSQDTGSRPQHF.

The chain employs TRBV19 and TRBJ2-7, with 10 bases that match TRBD1. CDR1 is LNHDA and CDR2 is SQIVND in the germline V gene (reference sequence). This CDR3 is 16 amino acids long. Losses at the gene ends were 5 bases for V and 0 bases for J; bases not matched to a gene: 7. The CDR3: CASSPRQGASSYEQYF. DNA of the CDR3: TGTGCCAGTAGTCCGCGACAGGGGGCCAGCTCCTACGAGCAGTACTTC. Supplemented by reference TRBV19 and TRBJ2-7, the full variable domain reads DGGITQSPKYLFRKEGQNVTLSCEQNLNHDAMYWYRQDPGQGLRLIYYSQIVNDFQKGDIAEGYSVSREKKESFPLTVTSAQKNPTAFYLCASSPRQGASSYEQYFGPGTRLTVT.

This clonotype was found a few times. The rearrangement links TRBV24-1 to TRBJ2-6; D unresolved. The length of the CDR3 is 20 residues. Germline lookup yields CDR1 KGHDR and CDR2 SFDVKD. V shed 5 bases and J shed 6 bases, with 28 bases lying between them. The CDR3 coding sequence is TGTGCCACCAGTGTGTTGGAGCCCGGCCGCTTACGGCTGGAGGCCAACGTCCTGACTTTC. This codes for CATSVLEPGRLRLEANVLTF.

The V and J genes are TRBV5-6 and TRBJ2-7; 7 nucleotides match TRBD2. Germline lookup yields CDR1 SGHDT and CDR2 YYEEEE. The CDR3 sequence is 16 residues long. The ends lost 0 bases at V and 4 bases at J; junction bases unmatched: 10. The CDR3 coding sequence is TGTGCCAGCAGCTTGGATTTCCGGGGGGAACGGTACGAGCAGTACTTC. Translating gives CASSLDFRGERYEQYF.

V and J are TRBV28 and TRBJ2-3, with D perhaps TRBD2 (5 bases). The V gene's germline CDR1 is MDHEN and CDR2 SYDVKM. This CDR3 region has 12 residues. The V end lost 3 bases, the J end lost 8 bases, and 9 bases lay between the germline ends. The CDR3: CASSFMAGTQYF. The CDR3 DNA follows: TGTGCCAGCAGTTTTATGGCGGGTACGCAGTATTTT.

This clonotype was observed a few times. J is TRBJ2-7 and V is TRBV20-1; 8 bases line up with TRBD2. CDR1 is DFQATT and CDR2 is SNEGSKA in the germline V gene (reference sequence). CDR3 length: 13 amino acids. V lost 3 bases and J lost 5; bases outside the gene matches: 6. The CDR3 DNA sequence: TGCAGTGCTAGGGGGACTAGGGCCCACGAGCAGTACTTC. Protein: CSARGTRAHEQYF.

There are a few counts of this clonotype. CDR3 bases: TGTGCCAGCTCAGGGACAGCTACCCAAGAGACCCAGTACTTC. It is translated as CASSGTATQETQYF. The chain links TRBV18 to TRBJ2-5; the match to TRBD1 covers 7 bases. The junction had 4 bases not matched to a gene; V was cut back by 5 bases and J by 1 base. This CDR3 is 14 amino acids long. In germline, CDR1 is KGHSH, CDR2 LQKENI.

The chain links TRBV25-1 to TRBJ2-7; the D is unclear. Germline V gives CDR1 MGHDK, CDR2 SYGVNS. This CDR3 spans 13 amino acids. V was cut by 3 bases and J by 1 base, with 7 bases left in between. The CDR3 DNA sequence: TGTGCCAGCAGTGATGTCAGATCCTACGAGCAGTACTTC. Protein sequence: CASSDVRSYEQYF.

This clonotype was detected only a few times. The chain recombines TRBV6-2 or TRBV6-3 with TRBJ2-3; no clear D. CDR1 MNHEY and CDR2 SVGEGT come from the germline V gene. The CDR3 length is 13 residues. The V and J ends lost 6 bases and 3 bases respectively, with 10 bases between them. CDR3 sequence (DNA): TGTGCCAGCAGGGGGTCTATAACAGATACGCAGTATTTT. This codes for CASRGSITDTQYF.

This clonotype showed up just a few times. This chain uses TRBV11-1 with TRBJ2-3; TRBD2 agrees at 8 bases. The CDR3 runs to 21 residues. The germline V gene encodes CDR1 SGHAT and CDR2 FQDESV (reference sequence). The ends lost 4 bases at V and 4 bases at J; junction bases unmatched: 25. The CDR3 loop is CASSYFHGTPGGTRRSDTQYF. The CDR3 bases are TGTGCCAGCAGCTACTTTCACGGGACTCCCGGCGGGACTAGGAGATCAGATACGCAGTATTTT.

The chain has TRBV21-1 and TRBJ2-7; the table assigns TRBD2, which was not confirmed against the DNA. TRBV21-1 constitutes a pseudogene. The CDR3 is 14 amino acids. In DNA, the CDR3 is TGTGCCAGCAGCCTCCAGCGGGAGGTGTTCGAGCAGTACTTC. Its protein product is CASSLQREVFEQYF.

The chain combines TRBV20-1 with TRBJ1-5; no clear D gene. Germline loops: CDR1 DFQATT, CDR2 SNEGSKA (reference sequence). The CDR3 length is 14 residues. Trimming cost V 4 bases and J 1 base, with 11 bases left between them. In DNA, the CDR3 is TGCAGTGCTATACCGAGAGGAAGCAATCAGCCCCAGCATTTT. It specifies CSAIPRGSNQPQHF.

This clonotype was detected only a few times. V and J are TRBV14 and TRBJ2-7, with D hard to call. This CDR3 has 11 residues. Trimming left V 2 bases short and J 5 bases short, with 4 bases between. Germline CDR1 is SGHDN and CDR2 is FVKESK. Here the CDR3 reads CASSQINEQYF. For the CDR3, the DNA is TGTGCCAGCAGCCAAATTAACGAGCAGTACTTC.

This clonotype has only a few counts. V is TRBV20-1 and J is TRBJ2-1, with 16 bases lining up with TRBD2. Germline assignment: CDR1 DFQATT and CDR2 SNEGSKA (reference sequence). The CDR3 totals 15 residues. The J segment lost 4 bases and the V segment lost 6 bases, leaving 3 bases of the junction unmatched. In DNA, the CDR3 is TGCAGTGCGGGGACTAGCGGGGGGGGGTACAATGAGCAGTTCTTC. Protein product: CSAGTSGGGYNEQFF.

V gene TRBV28 combines with J gene TRBJ1-5, with D possibly TRBD1 on 5 matching bases. CDR1 and CDR2 (germline): MDHEN, SYDVKM. The CDR3 is 15 residues long. Trimming removed 5 bases from V and 4 bases from J, with 15 bases in between. The CDR3 sequence: CASSIRDGQNQPQHF. CDR3 in DNA: TGTGCCAGCAGTATCCGGGACGGGCAAAATCAGCCCCAGCATTTT.

This clonotype came up many times. The chain uses TRBV6-5 and TRBJ2-2, with no clear D. Germline V gives CDR1 MNHEY, CDR2 SVGAGI. Deletions cut 2 bases from V and 4 bases from J, with 5 bases between. The CDR3 loop spans 13 amino acids. Written as DNA, the CDR3 is TGTGCCAGCAGTTACGGTCGCACCGGGGAGCTGTTTTTT. It codes for CASSYGRTGELFF.